The clone carrying this T cell receptor (beta chain) has more than one count but fewer than ten. Its target is unknown. The assay was immunoSEQ multiplex PCR, and TCRdb's table has in-frame clones only and misses some. This table has tens of thousands of clones, about 87% appearing once. This record belongs to a study of a mutant IDH1 vaccine in newly diagnosed glioma. Germline CDR1 reads LGHNA; CDR2 reads YNFKEQ. Trimming took off 4 bases at V and 4 bases at J, with 11 bases between the two ends. CDR3 length: 14 amino acids. The time point was: week 23, last vaccination. Doses consisted of 300 ug of mutant IDH1 20-mer peptide each, paired with topical imiquimod.

The TCR sequence derives from a man aged 18 to 30 with glioma. J is TRBJ1-5 and V is TRBV4-2, with D possibly TRBD1 on 5 matching bases. Sequenced here: PBMCs, sampled from a glioma patient whose treatment included an IDH1 peptide vaccine. The CDR3 is CASSLDSFNQPQHF. CDR3 coding DNA: TGTGCCAGCAGCCTCGACAGTTTTAATCAGCCCCAGCATTTT.